A selection of T cell receptor beta chains follows, all from one sample in a study of blood T cell repertoires in COVID-19. The data were produced by immunoSEQ multiplex PCR, yet TCRdb's version contains in-frame clones alone and is incomplete. The sample contains about 250,000 clones, around nine tenths of which appear only once. The sequenced material came from PBMCs or T cells enriched from blood (not recorded which). These TCRs come from a woman aged 45-65 years who had recovered from COVID-19. The CDR3 runs from the conserved cysteine through the conserved F or W. The D gene is left open where the match is weak. The size of a clone is reported for some rows only, either as once, few or many, or as a class for expanded clones.

j_gene	abundance	v_gene	d_gene	CDR3aa	CDR3nt
TRBJ2-7	-	TRBV5-1	TRBD2	CASSSGRAEDEQYF	TGCGCCAGCAGTAGCGGGAGGGCCGAAGATGAGCAGTACTTC
TRBJ2-7	once	TRBV6-1	-	CASSGVLRTDSYEQYF	TGTGCCAGCAGTGGAGTCTTGAGGACAGACTCCTACGAGCAGTACTTC
TRBJ1-2	-	TRBV24-1	TRBD1	CATSDPQGALNYGYTF	TGTGCCACCAGTGACCCCCAGGGGGCCCTAAACTATGGCTACACCTTC
TRBJ1-6	-	TRBV27	-	CASSSIGANSPLHF	TGTGCCAGCAGTTCAATAGGGGCAAATTCACCCCTCCACTTT
TRBJ2-7	-	TRBV4-1	TRBD1	CASSPRPYRDRGEKDYEQYF	TGCGCCAGCAGCCCCAGACCATACCGGGACAGGGGGGAGAAGGACTACGAGCAGTACTTC
TRBJ2-2	-	TRBV5-6	-	CASSLLTASNTGELFF	TGTGCCAGCAGCTTGCTCACAGCCTCGAACACCGGGGAGCTGTTTTTT
TRBJ1-4	-	TRBV5-1	-	CASSLVGGVDEKLFF	TGCGCCAGCAGCTTGGTAGGGGGGGTTGACGAAAAACTGTTTTTT
TRBJ1-3	-	TRBV9	TRBD1	CASSMDRISGNTIYF	TGTGCCAGCAGCATGGACAGGATCTCTGGAAACACCATATATTTT
TRBJ1-4	-	TRBV3-1/TRBV3-2	-	CASSRGLGEEKLFF	TGTGCCAGCAGCCGGGGACTGGGGGAGGAAAAACTGTTTTTT
TRBJ1-1	-	TRBV3-1/TRBV3-2	-	CASSHLVGQRAFF	TGTGCCAGCAGCCACCTAGTCGGCCAGAGAGCTTTCTTT
TRBJ2-6	once	TRBV18	-	CASSPTSGANVLTF	TGTGCCAGCTCACCAACCAGTGGGGCCAACGTCCTGACTTTC
TRBJ2-7	-	TRBV12-3/TRBV12-4	TRBD1	CASSSGTVYEQYF	TGTGCCAGCAGTTCCGGGACAGTATACGAGCAGTACTTC
TRBJ2-5	-	TRBV30	-	CAWSGTGLGETQYF	TGTGCCTGGAGTGGCACAGGTCTGGGGGAGACCCAGTACTTC
TRBJ2-5	-	TRBV2	TRBD1	CATKVDRGSETQYF	TGTGCCACCAAGGTCGACAGGGGATCAGAGACCCAGTACTTC
TRBJ2-1	-	TRBV13	TRBD2	CASSLTVLAGVNEQFF	TGTGCCAGCAGCTTGACCGTACTAGCGGGAGTAAATGAGCAGTTCTTC
TRBJ2-2	-	TRBV9	TRBD2	CASSAESGSLTGELFF	TGTGCCAGCAGCGCCGAAAGCGGGAGTTTGACCGGGGAGCTGTTTTTT
TRBJ1-1	-	TRBV19	-	CASSYGQFMNTEAFF	TGTGCCAGTAGTTACGGACAGTTCATGAACACTGAAGCTTTCTTT
TRBJ2-4	-	TRBV3-1/TRBV3-2	TRBD2	CASSPSREGENIQYF	TGTGCCAGCAGCCCTTCGCGGGAGGGAGAAAACATTCAGTACTTC
TRBJ2-7	-	TRBV24-1	-	CATYIYNHGEYYEQYF	TGTGCCACCTACATTTATAACCACGGAGAGTACTACGAGCAGTACTTC
TRBJ2-3	-	TRBV19	TRBD2	CASRGLAASTDTQYF	TGTGCCAGTAGGGGACTAGCGGCTAGCACAGATACGCAGTATTTT
TRBJ2-2	-	TRBV7-6	TRBD2	CASRRTSGRGWAGELFF	TGTGCCAGCAGACGAACTAGCGGGAGAGGGTGGGCCGGGGAGCTGTTTTTT
TRBJ2-7	-	TRBV30	-	CAGDGAIRGYEQYF	TGTGCCGGGGACGGTGCCATAAGAGGCTACGAGCAGTACTTC
TRBJ2-7	-	TRBV18	-	CASSPVGGGAYYEQYF	TGTGCCAGCTCACCCGTCGGCGGAGGGGCTTACTACGAGCAGTACTTC
TRBJ2-3	-	TRBV3-1/TRBV3-2	-	CASSTRQGYWDTDTQYF	TGTGCCAGCAGTACCCGCCAGGGGTATTGGGACACAGATACGCAGTATTTT
TRBJ2-2	-	TRBV11-3	-	CASSLRGPGELFF	TGTGCCAGCAGCTTAAGAGGGCCCGGGGAGCTGTTTTTT
TRBJ1-2	-	TRBV27	-	CASRGAGNYGYTF	TGTGCCAGCCGGGGCGCGGGAAACTATGGCTACACCTTC
TRBJ1-2	-	TRBV19	-	CASSRSGTNYGYTF	TGTGCCAGTAGTCGTTCAGGGACTAACTATGGCTACACCTTC
TRBJ2-2	-	TRBV30	TRBD2	CAWGGGYGTGELFF	TGTGCCTGGGGGGGAGGGTACGGCACCGGGGAGCTGTTTTTT
TRBJ1-2	once	TRBV4-2	-	CASSQEPNVDSYGYTF	TGTGCCAGCAGCCAAGAACCGAATGTGGACAGCTATGGCTACACCTTC
TRBJ2-7	-	TRBV7-2	-	CAPQSPRGYEQYF	TGTGCCCCACAATCTCCTAGGGGCTACGAGCAGTACTTC
TRBJ1-1	-	TRBV5-8	-	CASSFLVGGMNTEAFF	TGTGCCAGCAGCTTCCTGGTGGGGGGGATGAACACTGAAGCTTTCTTT
TRBJ1-5	-	TRBV15	-	CATSRDVQGIGPQHF	TGTGCCACCAGCAGAGATGTCCAGGGGATCGGACCCCAGCATTTT
TRBJ1-1	-	TRBV7-9	TRBD1	CASSQDRDSQAFF	TGTGCCAGCAGCCAAGACCGGGACAGCCAAGCTTTCTTT
TRBJ2-1	-	TRBV28	TRBD2	CASSLAGDEQFF	TGTGCCAGCAGCCTAGCGGGAGATGAGCAGTTCTTC
TRBJ1-3	-	TRBV30	-	CAWSVQNINSGNTIYF	TGTGCCTGGAGTGTACAGAACATTAACTCTGGAAACACCATATATTTT
TRBJ2-1	-	TRBV6-5	TRBD2	CASRMTSFHNEQFF	TGTGCCAGCAGGATGACTAGCTTCCACAATGAGCAGTTCTTC
TRBJ1-4	-	TRBV5-1	-	CASSFTGTLGGEKLFF	TGCGCCAGCAGTTTTACCGGGACATTAGGAGGTGAAAAACTGTTTTTT
TRBJ2-4	-	TRBV7-8	-	CASSLAYFPGELAKNIQYF	TGTGCCAGCAGCTTAGCGTACTTCCCGGGAGAGCTAGCCAAAAACATTCAGTACTTC